This T cell receptor (beta chain) was sequenced in a study of blood T cell repertoires in COVID-19. About the research overall: The origin of the acute and convalescent COVID-19 samples was the United States, Italy and Spain. Sources were T cells, B-cell-depleted T cells, or PBMCs; the material itself was cDNA or gDNA.

Source study methods: It was from reference gene primer amplification that nucleated cell counts were estimated. Generated by immunoSEQ multiplex PCR, the TCRdb table keeps only in-frame clones and is missing some. V and J calls plus clone size are reproduced from that table; the DNA served to infer D and trimming. The table includes 40,000 to 50,000 clones, 80% to 90% detected once. The CDR3 spans 14 residues. The germline V and J ends were trimmed by 3 bases and 6 bases, with 12 bases remaining between them. CDR1 KGHSH and CDR2 LQKENI come from the germline V gene. This clone was recorded once. The J gene is TRBJ2-1, the V gene TRBV18; no firm D call. The clonotype comes from a human donor in a cohort sampled during active COVID-19. The donor label of this sample is uncertain. The source material was peripheral blood. CDR3 nucleotide sequence: TGTGCCAGCTCACCCGCCTCACTACCCAATGAGCAGTTCTTC. This encodes CASSPASLPNEQFF.